This TCR beta chain was sequenced for a study of beta chain features in type 1 diabetes (dated by TCRdb to the late 2010s). At the level of the whole study: Mean age, gender distribution, total cell number and subset yield did not differ between patients and healthy donors. A total of approximately 99,000,000 sorted cells were examined across all samples, and RNA yield correlated strongly with the number of cells per subset. The study compared the TCRB repertoires of sorted circulating CD4+ T cell subsets in recently diagnosed type 1 diabetes patients with those in matched healthy donors. Whereas all 30 or so donors provided naive and central memory subsets, regulatory and stem cell-like memory subsets were isolated from just 8 patients and about 8 healthy donors. What the research found in general, with its limitations: Shorter templates might have been favored by PCR, but patient and control samples were amplified and corrected together, so both groups would have been affected equally by any skew. HLA sub-analyses involved small numbers of individuals, so any influence of HLA type on TCRB rearrangement remained unresolved. Because cDNA rather than genomic DNA was sequenced, highly expressing activated cells could have been over-represented, although no difference in activation and CD3 levels was found between groups. Naive, central memory and regulatory TCRB repertoires appeared more similar among patients than among healthy donors. A moderate but significant shortening of TCRB CDR3 length was observed in type 1 diabetes patients in all four CD4+ subsets. Patients with type 1 diabetes made fewer insertions and deleted more nucleotides at VDJ recombination sites, implying thymic rearrangement abnormalities.

With respect to this clone: What this receptor recognizes is not known. No much larger clonotype is one base removed from it; base qualities were not supplied.

The CDR3 contains 15 residues, cysteine and phenylalanine counted. The only DNA kept is the CDR3, 45 bases in frame from the first base. Reading the germline V gene (reference sequence) gives CDR1 GTSNPN and CDR2 SVGIG. V is pruned by 2 bases and J by 4 bases, leaving 10 bases of the junction without a gene match. The entire isolated RNA was reverse transcribed using the High Capacity cDNA Reverse Transcription Kit, and thus expressed TCRB transcripts were sequenced. Naive, central memory and regulatory T cell samples underwent deep immunoSEQ sequencing, averaging about 3.5 million total reads per sample. Sorted cells were lysed in RLT buffer, and RNA was extracted using DNase-treated RNeasy Micro or Mini kits according to cell number. Each cell subset was processed on its own to prevent cross-contamination, while patient and healthy donor samples were processed together. TCRB sequences were amplified from cDNA with the immunoSEQ multiplex PCR, producing 87-bp fragments spanning the CDR3 region. Sequencing of the amplicons was done on the Illumina HiSeq platform. The authors' analysis ran thus. PCR bias was computationally corrected using synthetic template baselines, reads within Hamming distance 2 were collapsed, and singletons that could not be merged were discarded. Reads were aligned against IMGT to assign V, D and J genes, CDR3 length and insertions or deletions at six rearrangement sites. Within each subset, clonotype counts were normalized to sorted cell number, after which true diversity and Gini coefficients were computed with the tcR R package. Repertoire sharing was quantified using the overlap coefficient calculated on TCRB nucleotide sequences. As a proxy for the pre-selection repertoire, out-of-frame TCRB sequences from naive cells were analyzed. What TCRdb holds here is the immuneACCESS table cut down to in-frame rearrangements. Part of the clones is not present; checked against another copy, under half of the missing clones reflect an unresolved V gene, and the others are unexplained. V and J calls and clone size are copied from that table; D and trimming were computed from the DNA. The sample table lists around 300,000 clones, approximately 9.9% of them with a count of one. More than 0.015% of the sample goes to the ten largest clones.

Each donor gave one peripheral blood draw, averaging approximately 0.12 L, which was collected into heparinised tubes. A BD FACSAria II was used to sort naive, central memory, regulatory and stem cell-like memory CD4+ T cells with a panel that included CD45RO, CCR7, CD25, CD127, CD95 and CD27. A purity above 95% was achieved for all sorted populations. Right away, PBMCs were isolated by Lymphoprep density gradient centrifugation and were stained directly, with no culture step. So that batch effects would be minimized, each experiment stained and sorted samples in pairs, pairing one healthy donor with one patient.

Recombination connected TRBV30 to TRBJ1-2, with TRBD1 identical over 7 junction bases. The specimen sequenced was naive CD4+ T cells from blood. The sample's cell subset or site label, in plain terms: true naive CD4+ T cells. This sequence was found in a woman in her thirties in good health. The CDR3 here reads CAWSSQGGRGYGYTF. At the DNA level, the sequence is TGTGCCTGGAGTAGCCAAGGGGGCAGAGGCTATGGCTACACCTTC.